This passage covers 21 T cell receptor beta chains from one sample sequenced in a study of untreated major depressive disorder. Clones were sequenced by immunoSEQ multiplex PCR, and TCRdb holds only the in-frame ones, with some missing. Among more than 20,000 clones, over 80% were seen once, and the ten largest hold around 0.3%. The sequenced sample was CD4+ T cells from PBMCs. Receptor source: a man under 40 in good health.

V gene TRBV6-6 combines with J gene TRBJ2-7; TRBD2 matches at 9 bases. V gave up 4 bases and J gave up 5 bases; unmatched junction bases: 6. The CDR3 is 14 residues long. Germline V CDR1 and CDR2: MNHNY, SVGAGI (reference sequence). This CDR3 reads CASSLGGRADEQYF. The CDR3 DNA is TGTGCCAGCAGTTTGGGCGGGAGGGCCGACGAGCAGTACTTC.

The chain couples TRBV11-2 to TRBJ1-5, with D unresolved. Trimming left V 0 bases short and J 4 bases short, with 13 bases between. CDR3 length: 16 amino acids. Germline loops: CDR1 SGHAT, CDR2 FQNNGV. The CDR3 is CASSLDPGRLNQPQHF. CDR3 coding DNA: TGTGCCAGCAGCTTAGATCCTGGCAGACTTAATCAGCCCCAGCATTTT.

This chain links TRBV4-2 with TRBJ2-7; 9 nucleotides align to TRBD1. Germline-derived CDR1 and CDR2 are LGHNA and YNFKEQ. V lost 0 bases to trimming and J lost 3 bases; unmatched junction nucleotides: 3. The CDR3 totals 15 residues. As DNA, the CDR3 is TGTGCCAGCAGCCAAGAGGACAGGGGTTACTACGAGCAGTACTTC. Translation gives CASSQEDRGYYEQYF.

The chain joins TRBV2 to TRBJ2-7; D remains unclear. Germline CDR1 reads SNHLY; CDR2 reads FYNNEI. The CDR3 is 15 residues long. The V end was cut by 1 base, the J end by 2 bases, with 12 bases between. The CDR3 protein is CASSEVSFEAYEQYF. DNA for the CDR3: TGTGCCAGCAGTGAAGTAAGCTTCGAGGCCTACGAGCAGTACTTC.

The rearrangement uses TRBV2 and TRBJ2-7, with D tentatively TRBD1 (6 bases). CDR3 size: 15 residues. Germline CDR1 and CDR2: SNHLY and FYNNEI. The V end lost 0 bases, the J end lost 0 bases, and 9 bases lay between the germline ends. The CDR3 region has the DNA TGTGCCAGCAGTGAAGCAGGGGGTATCTCCTACGAGCAGTACTTC. Protein product: CASSEAGGISYEQYF.

The V and J genes are TRBV6-1 and TRBJ2-1; 9 bases fit TRBD1. CDR3 length equals 15 residues. The J segment lost 10 bases and the V segment lost 5 bases, leaving 12 bases of the junction unmatched. Germline V gene data show CDR1 as MNHNS and CDR2 as SASEGT. CDR3: CASSLGGQGSYEQFF. Written as DNA, the CDR3 is TGTGCCAGCAGTTTAGGGGGACAGGGATCGTACGAGCAGTTCTTC.

The V gene is TRBV5-3, the J gene TRBJ2-4; D may be TRBD1 (5 bases). TRBV5-3 is an open reading frame, and its role is uncertain. V lost 0 bases to trimming and J lost 12 bases, with 10 bases between them. The CDR3 is 12 residues long. The CDR3 is CARSLDGQSQYF. The CDR3, as DNA: TGTGCCAGAAGCTTGGACGGACAAAGTCAGTACTTC.

The rearrangement uses TRBV4-1 and TRBJ2-1, with D perhaps matching TRBD2 (5 bases). Trimming took 1 base from V and 3 from J, leaving 10 bases between them. The CDR3 consists of 15 residues. The germline V gene has CDR1 MGHRA and CDR2 YSYEKL. CDR3 region: CASSQGLGLYNEQFF. As DNA, the CDR3 is TGCGCCAGCAGCCAAGGTCTAGGACTCTACAATGAGCAGTTCTTC.

The chain carries TRBV4-3 and TRBJ2-7; 7 positions match TRBD1. V was clipped by 1 base and J by 2 bases; unmatched bases: 5. The CDR3 consists of 15 residues. In germline, CDR1 is LGHNA, CDR2 YSLEER. CDR3 in amino acids: CASSQVSGGAYEQYF. The CDR3 region has the DNA TGCGCCAGCAGCCAAGTTTCAGGGGGAGCCTACGAGCAGTACTTC.

The chain couples TRBV7-2 to TRBJ1-5; the D gene is possibly TRBD1 (5 bases). This CDR3 comprises 15 residues. Germline values: CDR1 SGHTA, CDR2 FQGNSA. The V end was cut by 4 bases, the J end by 7 bases, with 17 bases between. CDR3 protein: CASSSIGGGRQPQHF. The DNA of the CDR3 is TGTGCCAGCAGCTCCATAGGCGGGGGACGACAGCCCCAGCATTTT.

Of note for this clone: This sample also contains other DNA sequences that code for the same CDR3. The genes are TRBV6-5 and TRBJ1-1; D gene ambiguous. CDR3 size: 12 residues. Germline CDR1 is MNHEY and CDR2 is SVGAGI. V lost 2 bases to trimming and J lost 2 bases, with 3 bases between them. The CDR3 here is CASSYRNTEAFF. CDR3 DNA sequence: TGTGCCAGCAGTTACCGAAACACTGAAGCTTTCTTT.

The chain employs TRBV5-4 and TRBJ2-7, with TRBD2 matching over 7 bases. The CDR3 runs to 16 residues. With 4 bases clipped from V and 4 bases from J, the junction kept 14 bases outside the gene matches. CDR1 is SGHNT and CDR2 is YYREEE in the germline V gene (reference sequence). CDR3 residues: CASSPGGSGTLYEQYF. For the CDR3, the DNA is TGTGCCAGCAGCCCCGGGGGGAGCGGAACCCTATACGAGCAGTACTTC.

CDR3 sequence reads: CASSLTSGSPLYNYNEQFF. The CDR3 DNA sequence: TGCGCCAGCAGCCTGACTAGCGGGAGCCCGCTTTACAATTACAATGAGCAGTTCTTC. The chain has TRBV5-1 and TRBJ2-1; 12 nucleotides align to TRBD2. The germline V gene has CDR1 SGHRS and CDR2 YFSETQ. The CDR3 contains 19 residues. With V trimmed by 4 bases and J by 4 bases, 15 bases remained unmatched.

The V and J genes are TRBV18 and TRBJ1-1; TRBD1 aligns across 7 bases. The ends lost 3 bases at V and 0 bases at J; junction bases unmatched: 4. Germline CDR1 KGHSH, CDR2 LQKENI. This CDR3 has 15 amino acids. The CDR3: CASSPGQLMNTEAFF. DNA of the CDR3: TGTGCCAGCTCACCGGGACAGCTCATGAACACTGAAGCTTTCTTT.

This clone was found once. The chain is built from TRBV25-1 and TRBJ1-2; 12 bases fit TRBD1. The CDR3 covers 15 residues. Germline CDR1 and CDR2: MGHDK and SYGVNS. The junction had 7 bases not matched to a gene; V was cut back by 5 bases and J by 6 bases. The chain's CDR3 is CASSKGQGAINGYTF. The CDR3 coding sequence is TGTGCCAGCAGTAAGGGACAGGGGGCTATAAATGGCTACACCTTC.

This chain joins TRBV10-3 and TRBJ2-3; 12 bases align to TRBD2. This CDR3 contains 15 residues. Trimming cost V 6 bases and J 0 bases; bases outside gene matches: 1. CDR1 is ENHRY and CDR2 is SYGVKD in the germline V gene. The CDR3: CAIRGLAGSTDTQYF. In DNA, the CDR3 is TGTGCCATCAGAGGACTAGCGGGGAGCACAGATACGCAGTATTTT.

The J gene is TRBJ2-7, the V gene TRBV5-1, with D perhaps being TRBD1 or TRBD2 (5 bases each). Between the trimmed V and J ends, which lost 0 bases and 2 bases, there was a span of 6 bases. Germline V gene lookup returns CDR1 SGHRS and CDR2 YFSETQ. This CDR3 comprises 13 residues. The CDR3 region is CASSLGGTYEQYF. CDR3 bases: TGCGCCAGCAGCTTGGGGGGGACCTACGAGCAGTACTTC. The entire variable domain, with the rest obtained from reference TRBV5-1 and TRBJ2-7, is as follows: KAGVTQTPRYLIKTRGQQVTLSCSPISGHRSVSWYQQTPGQGLQFLFEYFSETQRNKGNFPGRFSGRQFSNSRSEMNVSTLELGDSALYLCASSLGGTYEQYFGPGTRLTVT.

This chain links TRBV7-2 with TRBJ2-3; 9 bases are a match to TRBD2. Germline CDR1 SGHTA, CDR2 FQGNSA. The CDR3 totals 16 residues. The ends lost 0 bases at V and 4 bases at J; junction bases unmatched: 5. Here the CDR3 reads CASSLAAGGLPDTQYF. The CDR3, as DNA: TGTGCCAGCAGCTTAGCGGCGGGAGGGCTCCCAGATACGCAGTATTTT. The whole variable domain, remainder taken from reference TRBV7-2 and TRBJ2-3, is GAGVSQSPSNKVTEKGKDVELRCDPISGHTALYWYRQSLGQGLEFLIYFQGNSAPDKSGLPSDRFSAERTGGSVSTLTIQRTQQEDSAVYLCASSLAAGGLPDTQYFGPGTRLTVL.

V is TRBV7-2 and J is TRBJ2-7; tentatively, D is TRBD1 (6 bases). Trimming took 0 bases from V and 0 from J, leaving 12 bases between them. The CDR3 covers 16 residues. Germline-derived CDR1 and CDR2 are SGHTA and FQGNSA. The CDR3: CASSLAGAPYSYEQYF. CDR3 nucleotide sequence: TGTGCCAGCAGCTTAGCGGGGGCCCCCTACTCCTACGAGCAGTACTTC.

J is TRBJ1-2 and V is TRBV4-3; D remains unclear. The germline V gene encodes CDR1 LGHNA and CDR2 YSLEER. The CDR3 has 13 residues. Trimming took 1 base from V and 8 from J, leaving 11 bases between them. The CDR3 DNA reads as TGCGCCAGCAGCCAAGGCGGACGCCCGGGCTACACCTTC. Protein sequence: CASSQGGRPGYTF.

The genes are TRBV5-1 and TRBJ1-4, with TRBD1 matching over 9 bases. CDR1 and CDR2 from the germline V gene are SGHRS and YFSETQ. V lost 4 bases to trimming and J lost 3 bases; unmatched junction nucleotides: 10. The CDR3 covers 17 residues. The CDR3 DNA is TGCGCCAGCAGCGTACTGGGGACAGGGACTTCTAATGAAAAACTGTTTTTT. This gives the protein CASSVLGTGTSNEKLFF.